This T cell receptor (beta chain) was sequenced in a study of blood T cell repertoires in COVID-19. Study-wide context: The origin of the acute and convalescent COVID-19 samples was the United States, Italy and Spain. PBMCs, B-cell-depleted T cells, or T cells were the source of the cDNA or gDNA that made up the material.

In the source study's methods: Estimation of nucleated cell counts was performed using reference gene primer amplification. Here immunoSEQ multiplex PCR was the method, and the copy in TCRdb shows in-frame clones only, minus some. From that table come the V and J calls and clone size; the DNA was used to work out D and trimming. The repertoire holds about 160,000 clones, less than 85% seen once, with about 11% in the top ten. This CDR3 has 17 amino acids. Germline V CDR1 and CDR2: SGHKS, YYEKEE (reference sequence). The ends lost 4 bases at V and 3 bases at J; junction bases unmatched: 12. What was sequenced was peripheral blood. This receptor was taken from a woman over 75 with active or convalescent COVID-19. The chain couples TRBV5-5 to TRBJ2-2; 7 bases agree with TRBD2. The CDR3 DNA reads TGTGCCAGCAGCCCCACCCAGAAGGGACTATACACCGGGGAGCTGTTTTTT. Its protein is CASSPTQKGLYTGELFF.